The rows below give T cell receptor beta chains drawn from one sample of a study of T cell responses to AZD1222 COVID-19 vaccine. Sequenced by immunoSEQ multiplex PCR; TCRdb stores in-frame clones only, minus some. The table shows roughly 91,000 clones, with about 92% occurring only once. The starting material was peripheral blood, obtained on day 0 of AZD1222 vaccination. The origin of the receptors is an adult in good health. The CDR3 runs from the conserved cysteine through the conserved F or W. D genes are given only for firm matches.

TRBJ1-4 TRBV9 - TGTGCCAGCAGCGTAGGGACAGCTATTAATGAAAAACTGTTTTTT CASSVGTAINEKLFF
TRBJ1-1 TRBV2 TRBD1 TGTGCCAGCACCCTGCAGGGGGGTTACGGCACTGAAGCTTTCTTT CASTLQGGYGTEAFF
TRBJ2-1 TRBV6-1 TRBD2 TGTGCCAGCAGTGAAAGTGGACTAGCAGCGAGCTCCTACAATGAGCAGTTCTTC CASSESGLAASSYNEQFF
TRBJ1-5 TRBV28 TRBD1 TGTGCCAGCAACGGACAGGACAATCAGCCCCAGCATTTT CASNGQDNQPQHF
TRBJ2-7 TRBV28 TRBD2 TGTGCCAGCGGATATAGGACTAGCGGGAGCTACGAGCAGTACTTC CASGYRTSGSYEQYF
TRBJ2-1 TRBV19 - TGTGCCAGTAGTGCCCCCACACAGCACAATGAGCAGTTCTTC CASSAPTQHNEQFF
TRBJ2-2 TRBV28 - TGTGCCAGCAGTACAGGGATCACCGGGGAGCTGTTTTTT CASSTGITGELFF
TRBJ1-1 TRBV6-1 - TGTGCCAGCAGTGATTGGATAAGCACTGAAGCTTTCTTT CASSDWISTEAFF
TRBJ1-2 TRBV5-5 - TGTGCCAGCAGCTTAGTACAGGGCGTCTATGGCTACACCTTC CASSLVQGVYGYTF
TRBJ2-5 TRBV11-3 - TGTGCCAGCAGCACCGCCCCCCTGGAGACCCAGTACTTC CASSTAPLETQYF
TRBJ1-6 TRBV27 - TGTGCCAGCAGTCTCAGGACCCTTCCTGACAATTCACCCCTCCACTTT CASSLRTLPDNSPLHF
TRBJ1-3 TRBV5-1 - TGCGCCAGTCGACTGGGCTCTGGAAACACCATATATTTT CASRLGSGNTIYF
TRBJ2-5 TRBV2 - TGTGCCAGCAGGAACTCAGGGTATGAGACCCAGTACTTC CASRNSGYETQYF